This is a list of T cell receptor beta chains from one sample in a study of T cells in Graves' hyperthyroidism and ophthalmopathy. MiXCR, applied by TCRdb to the multiplex PCR reads, yields one record per CDR3 protein. The table records 400,000 to 550,000 distinct CDR3 sequences, approximately 25% of them present only once. The sequenced sample consisted of blood. These receptors were collected from a woman aged 25-40 years with Graves' ophthalmopathy. CDR3s include the opening cysteine and the closing phenylalanine or tryptophan. The D gene is left open where the match is weak. Expanded clones get a size class; other rows say once, few or many, or leave the size out.

CDR3 protein	CDR3 DNA	CDR3 length	D gene	J gene	V gene	clone size
CASSPPIIENTEAFF	TGTGCCAGTAGTCCCCCTATCATTGAGAACACTGAAGCTTTCTTT	15	NA	TRBJ1-1	TRBV19	many
CASSLAPSAQETQYF	TGTGCCAGCAGCTTGGCTCCTAGCGCCCAAGAGACCCAGTACTTC	15	NA	TRBJ2-5	TRBV5-6	many
CSAMTGFNYGYTF	TGCAGTGCTATGACAGGGTTTAACTATGGCTACACCTTC	13	TRBD1	TRBJ1-2	TRBV20-1	NA
CASNGQGAEYGYTF	TGTGCCAGCAATGGACAGGGGGCAGAATATGGCTACACCTTC	14	TRBD1	TRBJ1-2	TRBV6-1	many
CASAQGTEGYF	TGTGCCAGCGCCCAGGGTACAGAAGGATATTTT	11	NA	TRBJ1-3	TRBV2	many
CASSFFLSGANVLTF	TGTGCCAGCAGCTTTTTCTTATCTGGGGCCAACGTCCTGACTTTC	15	NA	TRBJ2-6	TRBV7-8	NA
CASSQGTSGLLYEQYF	TGCGCCAGCAGCCAGGGGACTAGCGGGCTCCTCTACGAGCAGTACTTC	16	TRBD2	TRBJ2-7	TRBV4-3	NA
CSAKQPQHF	TGCAGTGCTAAACAGCCCCAGCATTTT	9	NA	TRBJ1-5	TRBV20-1	many
CAIGGEGDPLYGYTF	TGTGCCATAGGAGGCGAGGGAGATCCCCTCTATGGCTACACCTTC	15	NA	TRBJ1-2	TRBV10-3	many
CASSLIAGDQTQYF	TGTGCCAGCAGCTTAATAGCGGGGGACCAGACCCAGTACTTC	14	TRBD2	TRBJ2-5	TRBV7-9	many
CASTPGSGGYSNQPQHF	TGTGCCAGCACCCCCGGGTCGGGGGGCTATAGCAATCAGCCCCAGCATTTT	17	NA	TRBJ1-5	TRBV12-3/TRBV12-4	NA
CATRFSGGRLYEQYF	TGTGCCACCAGGTTTTCTGGAGGGAGGCTCTACGAGCAGTACTTC	15	NA	TRBJ2-7	TRBV15	many
CASSSRQGARVNTEAFF	TGTGCCAGCAGTTCGCGACAGGGGGCAAGGGTCAACACTGAAGCTTTCTTT	17	TRBD1	TRBJ1-1	TRBV12-3/TRBV12-4	NA
CASSDQGGHTEAFF	TGTGCCAGCAGTGATCAGGGAGGGCACACTGAAGCTTTCTTT	14	NA	TRBJ1-1	TRBV2	few
CRAFLGGHAEAFF	TGCAGGGCTTTCCTAGGGGGCCACGCTGAAGCTTTCTTT	13	TRBD1	TRBJ1-1	TRBV20-1	many
CASSPPRTGFHEQYF	TGTGCCAGCTCACCACCTAGGACAGGGTTCCACGAGCAGTACTTC	15	TRBD1	TRBJ2-7	TRBV18	NA
CASSLDRGIYGYTF	TGCGCCAGCAGCTTGGACAGGGGCATCTATGGCTACACCTTC	14	TRBD1	TRBJ1-2	TRBV5-1	few
CASSRTAAYDYTF	TGTGCCAGCAGTAGGACAGCGGCCTATGACTACACCTTC	13	NA	TRBJ1-2	TRBV12-3/TRBV12-4	NA
CSVEDRGQGSGNTIYF	TGCAGCGTTGAAGATCGAGGACAGGGAAGTGGAAACACCATATATTTT	16	TRBD1	TRBJ1-3	TRBV29-1	many
CSGGTSNYGYTF	TGCAGCGGGGGGACGTCTAACTATGGCTACACCTTC	12	NA	TRBJ1-2	TRBV29-1	many
CASTGVTSPLHF	TGTGCCAGCACTGGGGTTACTTCACCCCTCCACTTT	12	NA	TRBJ1-6	TRBV6-1	NA
CASSTATNTEAFF	TGTGCCAGCAGTACGGCTACGAACACTGAAGCTTTCTTT	13	NA	TRBJ1-1	TRBV12-3/TRBV12-4	few
CASTSGGRHPNYGYTF	TGTGCCAGCACCTCAGGGGGAAGACATCCTAACTATGGCTACACCTTC	16	TRBD1	TRBJ1-2	TRBV12-3/TRBV12-4	NA
CASSRQGSGYGYTF	TGTGCCAGCAGCCGACAGGGCTCGGGCTATGGCTACACCTTC	14	TRBD1	TRBJ1-2	TRBV28	many
CAISGQGTGGQPQHF	TGTGCCATCAGTGGACAGGGGACTGGGGGTCAGCCCCAGCATTTT	15	TRBD1	TRBJ1-5	TRBV10-3	many